The present TCR beta chain was sequenced within a study of early T cells in non-severe SARS-CoV-2 infection. Study-wide context: The study sequenced bulk RNA from unsorted whole blood, with chains unpaired.

The length of the CDR3 is 15 residues. The germline V and J ends were trimmed by 1 base and 3 bases, with 9 bases remaining between them. Germline CDR1 reads LGHDT; CDR2 reads YNNKEL (reference sequence). Unique molecular identifiers (one per individual cDNA molecule) were attached. TCRdb reprocessed the 5' RACE reads with MiXCR, giving one entry per CDR3 protein. The sample has around 67,000 distinct CDR3 sequences, about 11% seen once. The gene calls are TRBV3-1 and TRBJ2-2; TRBD2 is a possible D gene (6 bases). The TCR comes from an adult who was a healthcare worker with PCR-confirmed SARS-CoV-2 infection or an uninfected control (not recorded which). Sequenced sample: whole blood. CDR3 in DNA: TGTGCCAGCAGCCAAGTGGGGGGAGACACCGGGGAGCTGTTTTTT. Its protein is CASSQVGGDTGELFF.